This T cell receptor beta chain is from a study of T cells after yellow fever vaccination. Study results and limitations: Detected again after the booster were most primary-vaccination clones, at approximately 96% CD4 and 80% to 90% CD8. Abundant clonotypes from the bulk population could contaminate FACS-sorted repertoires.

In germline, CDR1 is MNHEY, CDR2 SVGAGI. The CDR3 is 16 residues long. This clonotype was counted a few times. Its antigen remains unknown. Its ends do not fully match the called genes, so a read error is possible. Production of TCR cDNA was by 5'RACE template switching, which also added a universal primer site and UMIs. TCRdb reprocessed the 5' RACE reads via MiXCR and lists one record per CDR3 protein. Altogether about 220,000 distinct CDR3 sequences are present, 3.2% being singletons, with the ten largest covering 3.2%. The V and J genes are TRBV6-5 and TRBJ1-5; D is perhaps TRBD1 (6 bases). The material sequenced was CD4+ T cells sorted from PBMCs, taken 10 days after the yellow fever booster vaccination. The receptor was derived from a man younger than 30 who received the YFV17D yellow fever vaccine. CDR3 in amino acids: CASNLPSRGSIQPQHF. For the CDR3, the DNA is TGTGCCAGCAACCTACCTTCCAGGGGCAGCATTCAGCCCCAGCATTTT.